Below, 2 T cell receptor beta chains from the same sample are listed, as sequenced in a study of cytomegalovirus exposure and HLA in healthy donors. The PCR employed 60 Vbeta primers together with 13 Jbeta primers. TCRdb's table, derived via immunoSEQ multiplex PCR, lists solely in-frame clones and lacks some. Counted here are about 63,000 clones, about three quarters occurring once; the ten biggest clones make up roughly 25%. The sample taken for sequencing was PBMCs. These receptors were obtained from a man aged 50-60 years in good health and CMV-seropositive.

This clone was seen just once. V gene TRBV19 combines with J gene TRBJ1-5; TRBD1 might be the D (6 bases). Between the trimmed V and J ends, which lost 4 bases and 7 bases, there was a span of 17 bases. The CDR3 has 15 residues. Germline CDR1 reads LNHDA; CDR2 reads SQIVND (reference sequence). CDR3 in amino acids: CASSSKGVGGQPQHF. The CDR3 nucleotides read TGTGCCAGTAGTAGCAAGGGGGTGGGTGGCCAGCCCCAGCATTTT.

This chain links TRBV7-8 with TRBJ2-2; possible D gene TRBD2, 6 bases. Germline V gene lookup returns CDR1 SGHVS and CDR2 FQNEAQ. V was clipped by 6 bases and J by 6 bases, with 26 bases between them. The CDR3 runs 18 residues. In nucleotides, the CDR3 is TGTGCCAGCAGTCACCGCCCTACGGGGAGGTTATTACCCGGGGAGCTGTTTTTT. Amino acids: CASSHRPTGRLLPGELFF.